The 16 T cell receptor beta chains reported below all come from one sample, sequenced in a study of blood T cell repertoires in COVID-19. This table comes from immunoSEQ multiplex PCR, and its TCRdb copy is limited to in-frame clones, with some not included. This table has fewer than 400,000 clones, approximately 90% appearing once. Sequencing was carried out using PBMCs or T cells enriched from blood (not recorded which). The source of these receptors is a woman aged 45 to 65 who had recovered from COVID-19.

J is TRBJ1-2 and V is TRBV28, with D possibly matching TRBD1 (5 bases). The V end lost 5 bases, the J end lost 0 bases, and 13 bases lay between the germline ends. The CDR3 spans 15 residues. In germline, CDR1 is MDHEN, CDR2 SYDVKM. CDR3 DNA sequence: TGTGCCAGCAGTAAAGGGGTTTGGGCTAACTATGGCTACACCTTC. It specifies CASSKGVWANYGYTF.

The chain uses TRBV10-3 and TRBJ2-7; 9 bases map to TRBD2. The length of the CDR3 is 14 residues. The V and J ends lost 6 bases and 2 bases, in that order; junction bases with no gene match: 5. Per germline, CDR1 ENHRY and CDR2 SYGVKD. The DNA of the CDR3 is TGTGCCATCAGCAGGACTAGCGTAACCTACGAGCAGTACTTC. The encoded protein is CAISRTSVTYEQYF.

The genes are TRBV18 and TRBJ1-3; 10 bases map to TRBD1. The CDR3 runs 15 residues. The germline CDR1 and CDR2 sequences are KGHSH and LQKENI. Trimming took 3 bases from V and 4 from J; bases not matched to a gene: 3. This CDR3 reads CASSPGTGDGNTIYF. The CDR3, as DNA: TGTGCCAGCTCACCGGGGACAGGGGACGGAAACACCATATATTTT.

V is TRBV30 and J is TRBJ1-2, with D possibly matching TRBD1 (5 bases). The CDR3 contains 13 residues. The germline V gene encodes CDR1 GTSNPN and CDR2 SVGIG (reference sequence). V lost 7 bases and J lost 2, with 14 bases in between. CDR3 region: CASGRPGNYGYTF. CDR3 sequence (DNA): TGTGCCTCAGGACGGCCAGGGAACTATGGCTACACCTTC.

The chain has TRBV18 and TRBJ2-7; D unresolved. Germline loops: CDR1 KGHSH, CDR2 LQKENI. The CDR3 loop spans 16 amino acids. Trimming removed 3 bases from V and 0 bases from J, with 15 bases in between. The CDR3 region has the DNA TGTGCCAGCTCACCCTCGGTACGGTTGAGCTCCTACGAGCAGTACTTC. It translates to CASSPSVRLSSYEQYF. Using reference TRBV18 and TRBJ2-7 for the parts outside the CDR3, the full variable domain is NAGVMQNPRHLVRRRGQEARLRCSPMKGHSHVYWYRQLPEEGLKFMVYLQKENIIDESGMPKERFSAEFPKEGPSILRIQQVVRGDSAAYFCASSPSVRLSSYEQYFGPGTRLTVT.

This clone was observed a single time. The chain couples TRBV20-1 to TRBJ2-2; 11 bases match TRBD2. This CDR3 comprises 14 residues. The V gene end was trimmed by 3 bases and the J gene end by 5 bases; junction bases not matched to a gene: 2. Germline CDR1 reads DFQATT; CDR2 reads SNEGSKA (reference sequence). The CDR3: CSASASGGTGELFF. DNA of the CDR3: TGCAGTGCTAGTGCTAGCGGGGGGACCGGGGAGCTGTTTTTT.

The CDR3 DNA reads as TGTGCCAGCAGCTCCCAGCGTGGGGGGAGCTCCTACAATGAGCAGTTCTTC. Translation gives CASSSQRGGSSYNEQFF. The chain has TRBV3-1 (or the pseudogene TRBV3-2) and TRBJ2-1; D is possibly TRBD2 (6 bases). The V and J ends lost 5 bases and 0 bases respectively, with 17 bases between them. Germline assignment: CDR1 LGHDT and CDR2 YNNKEL (reference sequence). This CDR3 spans 17 amino acids.

V usage is TRBV27 and J usage is TRBJ2-1; D might be TRBD2 (5 bases). Trimming removed 2 bases from V and 2 bases from J, with 13 bases in between. The V gene's germline CDR1 is MNHEY and CDR2 SMNVEV (reference sequence). There are 16 residues in the CDR3. The CDR3 here is CASSLPGSGTYNEQFF. In nucleotides, the CDR3 is TGTGCCAGCAGTTTACCCGGATCGGGGACCTACAATGAGCAGTTCTTC.

The DNA of the CDR3 is TGCGCCAGCAGCTTTCTTCAGGGTAGCACTGAAGCTTTCTTT. It specifies CASSFLQGSTEAFF. This chain links TRBV5-1 with TRBJ1-1, with D perhaps matching TRBD1 (5 bases). With 2 bases removed from V and 4 bases from J, the gap between germline ends came to 12 bases. The CDR3 extends over 14 amino acids. CDR1 is SGHRS, CDR2 YFSETQ, per germline.

CDR3 sequence reads: CASSQDRFSIRGSTGELFF. The CDR3 DNA sequence: TGCGCCAGCAGCCAAGATCGTTTTTCTATCCGGGGTAGCACCGGGGAGCTGTTTTTT. The V and J genes are TRBV4-1 and TRBJ2-2; perhaps TRBD2 as D (5 bases). Germline CDR1 and CDR2: MGHRA and YSYEKL. V gave up 0 bases and J gave up 4 bases, with 21 bases separating them. This CDR3 has 19 amino acids.

The CDR3 protein is CASSPRTGGAYEQYF. DNA for the CDR3: TGTGCCAGCAGCCCAAGGACAGGGGGCGCCTACGAGCAGTACTTC. The V call is TRBV7-2, the J call TRBJ2-7; TRBD1 matches at 11 bases. Looked up from germline, CDR1 is SGHTA and CDR2 is FQGNSA. The CDR3 is made up of 15 amino acids. V shed 5 bases and J 2 bases; nucleotides not matched to a gene: 5.

This chain uses TRBV10-3 with TRBJ1-5, with 10 positions matching TRBD1. The CDR3 covers 17 residues. The germline V gene has CDR1 ENHRY and CDR2 SYGVKD. Germline trimming cut 10 bases from V and 2 bases from J; bases unmatched to any gene: 14. CDR3 coding DNA: TGTGCCACCGGCGGGGGACAGGGGATCGGTGGCAATCAGCCCCAGCATTTT. Encoded protein: CATGGGQGIGGNQPQHF.

This clone was seen more than once but under ten times. This rearrangement joins TRBV11-2 to TRBJ1-6, with TRBD1 matching over 8 bases. The CDR3 length is 16 residues. Germline CDR1 is SGHAT and CDR2 is FQNNGV. The trim removed 1 base at V and 10 bases at J, leaving 9 bases unmatched. The CDR3 here is CASSLGSRTGSSPLHF. The CDR3 DNA follows: TGTGCCAGCAGCTTAGGCTCCCGGACAGGGAGCTCACCCCTCCACTTT.

This clone has just a few counts. V usage is TRBV7-2 and J usage is TRBJ1-1; the D is unclear. The CDR3 is 15 amino acids. V dropped 5 bases and J dropped 4 bases, with 17 bases sitting between them. Germline values: CDR1 SGHTA, CDR2 FQGNSA. CDR3 sequence reads: CASSPPGSTTTEAFF. The DNA of the CDR3 is TGTGCCAGCAGCCCCCCGGGATCCACGACCACTGAAGCTTTCTTT. The full variable domain, rest sourced from reference TRBV7-2 and TRBJ1-1, is GAGVSQSPSNKVTEKGKDVELRCDPISGHTALYWYRQSLGQGLEFLIYFQGNSAPDKSGLPSDRFSAERTGGSVSTLTIQRTQQEDSAVYLCASSPPGSTTTEAFFGQGTRLTVV.

The genes are TRBV7-2 and TRBJ2-1; possibly TRBD2 for D (5 bases). Germline CDR1 SGHTA, CDR2 FQGNSA. The CDR3 has 15 amino acids. Trimming removed 1 base from V and 6 bases from J, with 13 bases in between. DNA for the CDR3: TGTGCCAGCAGCTTAGAAGGTAGTAGCGTCAATGAGCAGTTCTTC. This gives the protein CASSLEGSSVNEQFF.

The rearrangement joins TRBV28 to TRBJ2-2; the match to TRBD1 covers 7 bases. The J segment lost 1 base and the V segment lost 7 bases, leaving 3 bases of the junction unmatched. The CDR3 runs 14 residues. Germline V gene lookup returns CDR1 MDHEN and CDR2 SYDVKM. This CDR3 is CASKTGQNTGELFF. The CDR3 nucleotides are TGTGCCAGCAAGACAGGGCAGAACACCGGGGAGCTGTTTTTT.